Described below is a single T cell receptor (beta chain) sequence and its context. Its target is unknown. This sample is part of a study of lymphopenia after photon versus proton radiotherapy. Findings and limits, study-wide: Oligoclonal CD8+ Temra expansion after nadir drove photon patients' diversity drop. Photon-treated patients lost naive T cells and TCR diversity; proton-treated stayed stable. A bigger post-nadir fall in TCR diversity correlated inversely with survival time in deceased patients. Authors raise, but do not show, better survival with proton therapy.

This CDR3 is built from 14 residues. In germline, CDR1 is MGHDK, CDR2 SYGVNS. Assay: immunoSEQ multiplex PCR; the TCRdb copy retains only in-frame clones and omits some. This table holds about 68,000 clones, approximately 91% found once. This TCR came from a woman in her 70s with pancreatic cancer. The sample was peripheral blood, taken from a patient treated with photon-based radiotherapy. This chain connects TRBV25-1 to TRBJ2-5; 12 bases map to TRBD2. The DNA end favors TRBJ2-7, so the J call may be wrong. Here the CDR3 reads CASRASGRAYEQYF. CDR3 coding DNA: TGTGCCAGCAGAGCTAGCGGGAGGGCCTACGAGCAGTACTTC.